This T cell receptor (beta chain) was observed in a study of blood T cell repertoires in COVID-19. Study at large: PBMCs, B-cell-depleted T cells, or T cells provided the cDNA or gDNA that made up the material.

The V gene's germline CDR1 is SGHAT and CDR2 FQNNGV. This CDR3 region has 15 residues. V trimming: 4 bases; J trimming: 8 bases; junction bases outside the gene matches: 9. Seattle patients were enrolled while actively infected and followed longitudinally. In the study's own analysis: Scientists estimated how many nucleated cells there were by amplifying reference gene primers. Generated by immunoSEQ multiplex PCR, the TCRdb table keeps only in-frame clones and is missing some. V, J and clone size were drawn from that table, and D and trimming were deduced from the DNA. The data contain 300,000 to 400,000 clones, roughly 87% of them seen just once; the ten biggest clones take up just over 9.5%.

Specimen: peripheral blood. The TCR comes from a man under 40 with COVID-19, enrolled during active disease. This chain uses TRBV11-2 with TRBJ2-1; TRBD2 aligns across 9 bases. The CDR3: CASSSQGGGEYEQFF. CDR3 bases: TGTGCCAGCAGCTCCCAGGGCGGGGGGGAGTATGAGCAGTTCTTC.